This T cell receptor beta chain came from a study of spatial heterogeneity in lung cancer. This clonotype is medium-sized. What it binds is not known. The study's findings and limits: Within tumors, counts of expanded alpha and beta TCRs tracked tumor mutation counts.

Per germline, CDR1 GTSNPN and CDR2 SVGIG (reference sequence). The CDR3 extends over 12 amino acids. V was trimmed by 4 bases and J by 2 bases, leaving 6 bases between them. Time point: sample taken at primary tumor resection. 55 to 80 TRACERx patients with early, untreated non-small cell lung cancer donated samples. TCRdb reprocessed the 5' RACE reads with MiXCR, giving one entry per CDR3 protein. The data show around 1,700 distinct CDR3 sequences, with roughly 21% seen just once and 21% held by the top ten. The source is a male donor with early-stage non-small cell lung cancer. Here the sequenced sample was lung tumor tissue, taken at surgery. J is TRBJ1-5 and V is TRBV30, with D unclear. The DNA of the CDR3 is TGTGCCTGGACCAGAGGCAATCAGCCCCAGCATTTT. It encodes CAWTRGNQPQHF.